The source of this T cell receptor beta chain is a study of cytomegalovirus exposure and HLA in healthy donors. Findings of the study overall: Among donors in an Asian-associated ancestry cluster, a later analysis reportedly found fewer N-insertions than the roughly 680-donor mean.

13 Jbeta primers and 60 Vbeta primers were used for the PCR. Generated by immunoSEQ multiplex PCR, the TCRdb table keeps only in-frame clones and is missing some. This sample has about 120,000 clones; just over 15% occur once, and the top ten carry roughly 2%. Notes on this clone: Its antigen remains unknown.

The CDR3 loop spans 15 amino acids. Trimming stripped 3 bases from V and 4 bases from J, with 15 bases between. The germline V gene encodes CDR1 SGHDT and CDR2 YYEEEE. Sequenced input: PBMCs. This clonotype was obtained from a woman younger than 30 in good health and CMV-seronegative. The V and J genes are TRBV5-6 and TRBJ2-3; D is perhaps TRBD2 (6 bases). The CDR3 nucleotides are TGTGCCAGCAGCTGGGGGGAACGGGAGCCAGATACGCAGTATTTT. It is translated as CASSWGEREPDTQYF.